This T cell receptor (beta chain) was sequenced during a study of blood T cell repertoires in COVID-19. Method: immunoSEQ multiplex PCR; TCRdb's copy keeps in-frame clones and lacks some. The sample has approximately 100,000 clones; 70% to 90% are singletons. V was cut by 3 bases and J by 9 bases, with 12 bases left in between. Germline-derived CDR1 and CDR2 are SNHLY and FYNNEI. The length of the CDR3 is 14 residues. What was sequenced was peripheral blood. The chain links TRBV2 to TRBJ1-6; no clear D gene. The receptor comes from a woman in her sixties or seventies with acute or convalescent COVID-19. The CDR3 sequence: CASSDPGSSSPLHF. CDR3 nucleotide sequence: TGTGCCAGCAGTGATCCGGGTTCGAGTTCACCCCTCCACTTT. The whole variable domain, filled in from reference TRBV2 and TRBJ1-6, reads EPEVTQTPSHQVTQMGQEVILRCVPISNHLYFYWYRQILGQKVEFLVSFYNNEISEKSEIFDDQFSVERPDGSNFTLKIRSTKLEDSAMYFCASSDPGSSSPLHFGNGTRLTVT.